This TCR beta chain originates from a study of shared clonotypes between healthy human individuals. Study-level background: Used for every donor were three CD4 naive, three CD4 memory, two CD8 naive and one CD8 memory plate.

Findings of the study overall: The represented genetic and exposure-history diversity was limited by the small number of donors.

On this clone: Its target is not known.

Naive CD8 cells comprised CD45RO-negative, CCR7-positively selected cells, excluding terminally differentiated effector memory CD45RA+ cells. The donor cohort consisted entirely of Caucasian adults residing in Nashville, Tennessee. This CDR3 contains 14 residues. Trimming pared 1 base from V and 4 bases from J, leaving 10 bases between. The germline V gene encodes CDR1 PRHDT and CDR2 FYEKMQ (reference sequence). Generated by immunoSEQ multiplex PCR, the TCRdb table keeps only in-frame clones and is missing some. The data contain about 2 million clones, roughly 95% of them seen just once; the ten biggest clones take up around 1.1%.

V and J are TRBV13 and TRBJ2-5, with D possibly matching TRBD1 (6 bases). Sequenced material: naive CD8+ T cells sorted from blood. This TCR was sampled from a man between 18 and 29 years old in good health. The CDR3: CASSLEQGGETQYF. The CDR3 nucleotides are TGTGCCAGCAGCTTAGAACAGGGCGGAGAGACCCAGTACTTC.